This TCR beta chain was recorded in a study of blood T cell repertoires in COVID-19. Study in general: There were acute and convalescent COVID-19 samples, and they came from the United States, Italy and Spain. The analysed material was cDNA or gDNA that came from T cells, B-cell-depleted T cells, or PBMCs.

As originally analysed: Nucleated cell counts were estimated from reference gene primer amplification. Libraries were prepared by immunoSEQ multiplex PCR; TCRdb keeps only in-frame clonotypes and omits some of them. For V, J and clone size, that table is used; D and trimming come from the DNA. The table records 130,000 or so clones, around 90% of them present only once. V shed 8 bases and J shed 3 bases, with 10 bases lying between them. Germline loops: CDR1 MDHEN, CDR2 SYDVKM. CDR3 size: 12 residues. The J gene is TRBJ1-2, the V gene TRBV28; a weak D match, TRBD1 (5 bases). Sequencing input: peripheral blood. This clonotype originated in a man aged 55 to 70 with active or convalescent COVID-19. The CDR3 region has the DNA TGTGCCAGCGGTTGGGGGGACTATGGCTACACCTTC. Translation: CASGWGDYGYTF.